This T cell receptor beta chain was found in a study of regulatory T cells in long-lasting Graves disease. General study results and limits: Persistent Graves' patients showed less TCR diversity than newly diagnosed ones.

With respect to this clonotype: What it binds is unknown.

Investigators prepared the TCR beta libraries by applying iRepertoire HTBI primers and Arm-PCR of CDR3 regions. TCRdb called the multiplex PCR reads again in MiXCR, with one record for every CDR3 protein. The repertoire consists of 440,000 or so distinct CDR3 sequences, with about 15% occurring once and the leading ten covering over 15%. CDR1 is SGDLS, CDR2 YYNGEE, per germline. There are 19 residues in the CDR3. Trimming stripped 8 bases from V and 5 bases from J, with 34 bases between. Specified time point: newly diagnosed GD, antithyroid drugs for less than 3 months. PBMCs were the source of the RNA used for TCR sequencing. Separately, the same data were catalogued under a study of T cells in Graves' hyperthyroidism and ophthalmopathy. That report notes: Uncontrolled infection, other autoimmune disease, pregnancy and lactation each barred patients from inclusion. First-round RT-PCR with HTBI primers amplified the TCR CDR3 region.

The TCR comes from a woman between 25 and 40 years old with Graves disease. The V gene is TRBV9, the J gene TRBJ1-2; tentative D call: TRBD1 (6 bases). The input for sequencing was peripheral blood mononuclear cells (PBMCs), taken at new diagnosis, from a patient treated with antithyroid drugs. CDR3 protein: CASGRGQGSSLISSYGYTF. As DNA, the CDR3 is TGTGCCAGTGGACGAGGGCAGGGGAGTAGTCTGATCAGTTCTTATGGCTACACCTTC. Full variable domain (remainder filled in from reference TRBV9 and TRBJ1-2): DSGVTQTPKHLITATGQRVTLRCSPRSGDLSVYWYQQSLDQGLQFLIQYYNGEERAKGNILERFSAQQFPDLHSELNLSSLELGDSALYFCASGRGQGSSLISSYGYTFGSGTRLTVV.